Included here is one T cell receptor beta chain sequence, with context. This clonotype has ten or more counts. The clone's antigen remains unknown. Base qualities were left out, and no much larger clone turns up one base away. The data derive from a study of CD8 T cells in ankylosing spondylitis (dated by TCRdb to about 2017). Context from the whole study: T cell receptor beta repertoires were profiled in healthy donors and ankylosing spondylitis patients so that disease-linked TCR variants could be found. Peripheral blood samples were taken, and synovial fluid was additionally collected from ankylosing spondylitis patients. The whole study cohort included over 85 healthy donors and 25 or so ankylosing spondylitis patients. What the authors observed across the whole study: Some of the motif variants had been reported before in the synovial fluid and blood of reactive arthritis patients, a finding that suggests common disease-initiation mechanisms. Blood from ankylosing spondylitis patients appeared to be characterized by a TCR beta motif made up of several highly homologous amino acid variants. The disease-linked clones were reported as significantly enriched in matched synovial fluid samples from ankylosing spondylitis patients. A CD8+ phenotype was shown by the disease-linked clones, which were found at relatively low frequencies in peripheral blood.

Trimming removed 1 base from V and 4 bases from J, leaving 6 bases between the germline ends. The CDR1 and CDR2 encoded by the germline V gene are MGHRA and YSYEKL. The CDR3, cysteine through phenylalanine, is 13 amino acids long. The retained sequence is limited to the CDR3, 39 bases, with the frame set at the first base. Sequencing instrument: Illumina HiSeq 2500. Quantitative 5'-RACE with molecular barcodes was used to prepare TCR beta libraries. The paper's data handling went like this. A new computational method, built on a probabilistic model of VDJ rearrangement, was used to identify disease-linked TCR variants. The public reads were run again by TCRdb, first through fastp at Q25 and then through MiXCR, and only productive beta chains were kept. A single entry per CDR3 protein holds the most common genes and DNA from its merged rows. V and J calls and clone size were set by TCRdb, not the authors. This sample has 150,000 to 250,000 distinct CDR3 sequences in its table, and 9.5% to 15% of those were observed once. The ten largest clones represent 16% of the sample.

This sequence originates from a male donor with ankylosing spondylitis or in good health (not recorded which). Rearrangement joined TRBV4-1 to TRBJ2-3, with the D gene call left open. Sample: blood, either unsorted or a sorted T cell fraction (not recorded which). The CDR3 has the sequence CASSQVWADTQYF. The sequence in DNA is TGCGCCAGCAGCCAAGTATGGGCAGATACGCAGTATTTT.